The 30 T cell receptor beta chains below come from one sample, sequenced in a study of Ad26.COV2.S vaccination and SARS-CoV-2 variants (dated by TCRdb to 2020 to 2022). Receptor libraries were prepared by the immunoSEQ multiplex PCR assay. Sourced from immuneACCESS, this table was stored by TCRdb with only in-frame sequences that have V and J called. A share of the clones is absent; for the studies checked, an unresolved V gene accounts for under half, and the remainder has no known explanation. The sample data list about 390,000 clones, and over 80% of these were observed just once. Around 1.7% of the sample goes to the ten largest clones. The intended sense of this specimen's treatment or condition label: 19 received Ad26.COV2.S at low or high dose, single or two shots; about 5 received placebo; per-sample allocation not given. For vaccine and placebo recipients, the sequenced repertoires came from samples collected on day 63 after the first injection.

The specimen comprised peripheral blood, sampled in a trial of Ad26.COV2.S vaccine versus placebo. The origin of the receptors is a person aged 18 to 65 who received the Ad26.COV2.S COVID-19 vaccine or a placebo.

This clone appeared a few times. The chain employs TRBV6-2 or TRBV6-3 and TRBJ1-2; 7 positions match TRBD1. J lost 6 bases, V lost 5 bases, and 12 bases had no gene match. CDR3 length: 15 amino acids. Germline CDR1 and CDR2: MNHEY and SVGEGT. For the CDR3, the DNA is TGTGCCAGCAGTCAGCATACAGGGGAAGGAAATGGCTACACCTTC. Its translation is CASSQHTGEGNGYTF.

The V and J genes are TRBV29-1 and TRBJ2-1; D call uncertain. The CDR3 length is 10 residues. The ends were cut back, 7 bases at V and 4 bases at J, with 5 bases in the middle. The germline V gene encodes CDR1 SQVTM and CDR2 ANQGSEA. The CDR3 spells CSAGYNEQFF. In nucleotides, the CDR3 is TGCAGCGCAGGTTACAATGAGCAGTTCTTC.

The chain carries TRBV6-2 or TRBV6-3 and TRBJ2-7; D may be TRBD1 or TRBD2 (5 bases each). The ends were cut back, 2 bases at V and 0 bases at J, with 11 bases in the middle. Germline-derived CDR1 and CDR2 are MNHEY and SVGEGT. The CDR3 is made up of 15 amino acids. The CDR3 region has the DNA TGTGCCAGCAGTTACCTGGGACGCAGCTCCTACGAGCAGTACTTC. Its translation: CASSYLGRSSYEQYF.

CDR3 loop: CASGCLAGAFNTGELFF. The CDR3, as DNA: TGCGCCAGCGGTTGTCTAGCGGGGGCCTTTAACACCGGGGAGCTGTTTTTT. The chain carries TRBV23-1 and TRBJ2-2; 10 bases line up with TRBD2. Being an ORF, TRBV23-1 has a function that is uncertain. The CDR3 length is 17 residues. The V and J ends lost 8 bases and 2 bases, in that order; junction bases with no gene match: 11.

This clone was detected once. V is TRBV30 and J is TRBJ1-5; D possibly corresponds to TRBD1 (5 bases). The CDR3 loop spans 14 amino acids. Germline CDR1 is GTSNPN and CDR2 is SVGIG (reference sequence). The germline V and J ends were trimmed by 3 bases and 0 bases, with 9 bases remaining between them. The CDR3 bases are TGTGCCTGGAGCGACAGTTATAGCAATCAGCCCCAGCATTTT. Encoded protein: CAWSDSYSNQPQHF.

The CDR3 DNA sequence: TGTGCCAGCAGCAGGGAAAATTCACCCCTCCACTTT. This sequence encodes CASSRENSPLHF. The chain has TRBV2 and TRBJ1-6; D is possibly TRBD1 (5 bases). Deletions cut 6 bases from V and 7 bases from J, with 7 bases between. The CDR3 length is 12 residues. Germline V gene lookup returns CDR1 SNHLY and CDR2 FYNNEI.

The genes are TRBV28 and TRBJ2-3; D is ambiguous. The CDR3 is made up of 11 amino acids. The V and J ends lost 3 bases and 2 bases respectively, with 0 bases between them. From germline, CDR1 is MDHEN and CDR2 SYDVKM. The CDR3 nucleotides read TGTGCCAGCAGTTTCACAGATACGCAGTATTTT. Translating gives CASSFTDTQYF.

The rearrangement joins TRBV28 to TRBJ2-7, with D perhaps assigned TRBD1 or TRBD2 (5 bases each). Germline V gene lookup returns CDR1 MDHEN and CDR2 SYDVKM. The CDR3 runs 15 residues. With 8 bases removed from V and 6 bases from J, the gap between germline ends came to 23 bases. CDR3 in DNA: TGTGCCAGCGGGGGATCCAGCGGAGGATTGGTCGAGCAGTACTTC. This translates into CASGGSSGGLVEQYF.

This clone has a handful of counts. The chain uses TRBV4-1 and TRBJ1-5; TRBD1 might be the D (5 bases). Germline V gene data show CDR1 as MGHRA and CDR2 as YSYEKL. Trimming pared 0 bases from V and 4 bases from J, leaving 7 bases between. The CDR3 has 14 amino acids. The CDR3 loop reads CASSQEGGNQPQHF. For the CDR3, the DNA is TGCGCCAGCAGCCAAGAGGGGGGGAATCAGCCCCAGCATTTT.

The rearrangement joins TRBV7-2 to TRBJ1-1; D perhaps matches TRBD1 (5 bases). The germline CDR1 and CDR2 sequences are SGHTA and FQGNSA. V shed 2 bases and J shed 5 bases, with 15 bases lying between them. The CDR3 loop spans 15 amino acids. The CDR3 loop is CASSLKVSRVTEAFF. The CDR3 DNA sequence: TGTGCCAGCAGCTTAAAAGTCAGCAGGGTAACTGAAGCTTTCTTT. Complete variable domain (other parts from reference TRBV7-2 and TRBJ1-1): GAGVSQSPSNKVTEKGKDVELRCDPISGHTALYWYRQSLGQGLEFLIYFQGNSAPDKSGLPSDRFSAERTGGSVSTLTIQRTQQEDSAVYLCASSLKVSRVTEAFFGQGTRLTVV.

This chain connects TRBV3-1 (or the pseudogene TRBV3-2) to TRBJ2-1; 10 bases agree with TRBD2. The junction had 3 bases not matched to a gene; V was cut back by 5 bases and J by 5 bases. This CDR3 comprises 14 residues. From germline, CDR1 is LGHDT and CDR2 YNNKEL (reference sequence). This chain's CDR3 is CASSRLAGDNEQFF. The CDR3 DNA is TGTGCCAGCAGCAGACTAGCGGGTGACAATGAGCAGTTCTTC.

This sequence joins TRBV19 and TRBJ2-1; D is perhaps TRBD2 (5 bases). Looked up from germline, CDR1 is LNHDA and CDR2 is SQIVND (reference sequence). V lost 1 base to trimming and J lost 0 bases, with 13 bases between them. CDR3 length: 17 amino acids. CDR3 bases: TGTGCCAGTAGTATAGCTTTCGGAGCGGTCTCCTACAATGAGCAGTTCTTC. Its protein product is CASSIAFGAVSYNEQFF. The full variable domain, completed using reference TRBV19 and TRBJ2-1, is DGGITQSPKYLFRKEGQNVTLSCEQNLNHDAMYWYRQDPGQGLRLIYYSQIVNDFQKGDIAEGYSVSREKKESFPLTVTSAQKNPTAFYLCASSIAFGAVSYNEQFFGPGTRLTVL.

The J gene is TRBJ2-2, the V gene TRBV7-9; the match to TRBD1 covers 8 bases. The junction had 17 bases not matched to a gene; V was cut back by 2 bases and J by 6 bases. Per the germline V gene, CDR1 is SEHNR and CDR2 is FQNEAQ (reference sequence). CDR3 length equals 19 residues. Here the CDR3 reads CASSLRPGVRGLRAGELFF. The CDR3 coding sequence is TGTGCCAGCAGCTTAAGGCCTGGCGTCAGGGGGCTTAGGGCCGGGGAGCTGTTTTTT.

This CDR3 is CASSLWRSGYGYTF. In DNA, the CDR3 is TGTGCCAGCAGTTTATGGAGGTCGGGCTATGGCTACACCTTC. The rearrangement links TRBV28 to TRBJ1-2; D call uncertain. CDR1 is MDHEN and CDR2 is SYDVKM in the germline V gene. Trimming shortened V by 0 bases and J by 4 bases, and 9 bases separated the two germline ends. There are 14 residues in the CDR3.

This chain links TRBV2 with TRBJ2-5; D may be TRBD2 (5 bases). Trimming removed 10 bases at V and 2 bases at J, with 14 bases between. The germline V gene encodes CDR1 SNHLY and CDR2 FYNNEI. This CDR3 region has 13 residues. DNA of the CDR3: TGTGCCATCCAGACTATTCGTCAAGAGACCCAGTACTTC. The encoded protein is CAIQTIRQETQYF.

The V gene is TRBV5-1, the J gene TRBJ2-7; TRBD1 is a possible D gene (6 bases). V was pared by 3 bases and J by 3 bases, with 13 bases between. CDR3 length: 14 residues. The germline V gene encodes CDR1 SGHRS and CDR2 YFSETQ. The CDR3, as DNA: TGCGCCAGCAGCTCAGGGGATTTCGGCTACGAGCAGTACTTC. Its protein is CASSSGDFGYEQYF.

The rearrangement uses TRBV4-3 and TRBJ2-2, with TRBD2 matching 9 bases. The CDR3 sequence is 19 residues long. J gave up 0 bases and V 0 bases, and 8 bases lay outside the gene matches. The germline V gene encodes CDR1 LGHNA and CDR2 YSLEER. CDR3 DNA: TGCGCCAGCAGCCAAGATAGGCGCCTAGCGGGGCCGAACACCGGGGAGCTGTTTTTT. This gives the protein CASSQDRRLAGPNTGELFF.

CDR3 nucleotides: TGTGCCGGAGGAACAGGGGGCCAAGAGACCCAGTACTTC. It specifies CAGGTGGQETQYF. The V and J genes are TRBV30 and TRBJ2-5; 8 nucleotides match TRBD1. CDR1 is GTSNPN, CDR2 SVGIG, per germline (reference sequence). J lost 1 base, V lost 8 bases, and 6 bases had no gene match. This CDR3 is 13 amino acids long.

The count of this clone is one. V usage is TRBV25-1 and J usage is TRBJ1-1, with D possibly being TRBD1 (6 bases). This CDR3 is built from 17 residues. The V end was cut by 7 bases, the J end by 1 base, with 22 bases between. CDR1 and CDR2 from the germline V gene are MGHDK and SYGVNS. As DNA, the CDR3 is TGTGCCAGCAAAGTGCATCTCCCAGGGGCGAGGAACACTGAAGCTTTCTTT. Encoded protein: CASKVHLPGARNTEAFF.

The chain couples TRBV28 to TRBJ2-3; TRBD1 matches 7 bases. J was trimmed by 3 bases and V by 5 bases; bases with no gene match: 5. Germline V gene lookup returns CDR1 MDHEN and CDR2 SYDVKM. The CDR3 has 14 amino acids. The CDR3 DNA is TGTGCCAGCAGTCGGCAGACAGGGACAGATACGCAGTATTTT. Translating gives CASSRQTGTDTQYF.

The gene calls are TRBV5-6 and TRBJ2-1, with 10 nucleotides matching TRBD1. The CDR3 covers 15 residues. V shed 2 bases and J 5 bases; nucleotides not matched to a gene: 4. CDR1 SGHDT and CDR2 YYEEEE come from the germline V gene. DNA of the CDR3: TGTGCCAGCAGCTTTGGAGACAGGGGGCACAATGAGCAGTTCTTC. Encoded protein: CASSFGDRGHNEQFF.

V is TRBV5-4 and J is TRBJ2-5; 9 bases are a match to TRBD1. The CDR3 has 16 residues. CDR1 and CDR2 (germline): SGHNT, YYREEE (reference sequence). The junction had 9 bases not matched to a gene; V was cut back by 1 base and J by 5 bases. In nucleotides, the CDR3 is TGTGCCAGCAGCTTGACCGGGACAGGGCTGGGGGAGACCCAGTACTTC. It specifies CASSLTGTGLGETQYF.

The gene calls are TRBV11-2 and TRBJ1-2, with D uncertain. CDR1 SGHAT and CDR2 FQNNGV come from the germline V gene. The CDR3 length is 11 residues. Trimming shortened V by 6 bases and J by 7 bases, and 9 bases separated the two germline ends. CDR3 coding DNA: TGTGCCAGCAGTCAATCCTCTGGCTACACCTTC. It translates to CASSQSSGYTF.

This chain connects TRBV5-6 to TRBJ1-2; 10 bases fit TRBD1. The germline CDR1 and CDR2 sequences are SGHDT and YYEEEE. V shed 3 bases, J shed 2 bases, and the junction held 10 bases outside the gene matches. The CDR3 extends over 17 amino acids. CDR3: CASSSMTGGLSNYGYTF. CDR3 coding DNA: TGTGCCAGCAGCTCTATGACAGGGGGCTTAAGCAACTATGGCTACACCTTC.

This clone has only one observation. This rearrangement joins TRBV5-1 to TRBJ2-2; no clear D gene. This CDR3 region has 14 residues. Looked up from germline, CDR1 is SGHRS and CDR2 is YFSETQ. Between the trimmed V and J ends, which lost 2 bases and 4 bases, there was a span of 9 bases. The CDR3 bases are TGCGCCAGCAGCTTAACAGTCGGCACCGGGGAGCTGTTTTTT. This gives the protein CASSLTVGTGELFF.

The gene calls are TRBV6-5 and TRBJ1-1, with D possibly matching TRBD1 (5 bases). The V gene's germline CDR1 is MNHEY and CDR2 SVGAGI. The ends were cut back, 0 bases at V and 6 bases at J, with 17 bases in the middle. The CDR3 is 16 residues long. The CDR3 loop reads CASSYSLGQGLPEAFF. CDR3 DNA: TGTGCCAGCAGTTACTCCCTCGGGCAGGGACTACCTGAAGCTTTCTTT.

As to this clone: At the DNA level, this CDR3 is encoded by other sequences in the same sample as well. The rearrangement links TRBV11-3 to TRBJ2-3; D unclear. The ends were cut back, 1 base at V and 5 bases at J, with 1 base in the middle. This CDR3 comprises 11 residues. The germline V gene encodes CDR1 SGHNT and CDR2 YENEEA. The CDR3 DNA sequence: TGTGCCAGCAGCTTAGGAGATACGCAGTATTTT. This encodes CASSLGDTQYF.

The rearrangement links TRBV6-2 or TRBV6-3 to TRBJ2-3; 13 nucleotides agree with TRBD2. CDR3 length: 18 amino acids. The germline V gene has CDR1 MNHEY and CDR2 SVGEGT. The J segment lost 2 bases and the V segment lost 5 bases, leaving 10 bases of the junction unmatched. The CDR3 region is CASSVRTSGGSDTDTQYF. The CDR3 DNA sequence: TGTGCCAGCAGTGTCCGGACTAGCGGGGGCTCTGACACAGATACGCAGTATTTT.

This clone was detected a few times. The rearrangement joins TRBV7-9 to TRBJ2-7; 10 positions match TRBD2. This CDR3 has 16 amino acids. After removal of 4 bases from V and 1 base from J, the junction contained 7 bases not matched to a gene. Germline assignment: CDR1 SEHNR and CDR2 FQNEAQ (reference sequence). The CDR3 is CASSSHGLADSYEQYF. CDR3 nucleotide sequence: TGTGCCAGCAGCTCCCACGGACTAGCGGATTCCTACGAGCAGTACTTC.

This rearrangement joins TRBV16 to TRBJ2-1, with 8 bases lining up with TRBD2. Germline V gene lookup returns CDR1 KGHSY and CDR2 FQNENV. Germline trimming cut 0 bases from V and 3 bases from J; bases unmatched to any gene: 7. The CDR3 is 17 amino acids. The CDR3 region has the DNA TGTGCCAGCAGCCAATCAGGGCGGGGGGCAGGCTACAATGAGCAGTTCTTC. Translating it yields CASSQSGRGAGYNEQFF.